This T cell receptor (beta chain) came from a study of early T cells in non-severe SARS-CoV-2 infection. Individual cDNA molecules were tagged with unique molecular identifiers. TCRdb itself ran the 5' RACE reads through MiXCR, one entry per CDR3 protein. Of more than 90,000 distinct CDR3 sequences listed, about 12% were seen once; the top ten hold 2% to 2.5%. This clonotype was counted many times. Germline V CDR1 and CDR2: KGHDR, SFDVKD. With 3 bases removed from V and 0 bases from J, the gap between germline ends came to 17 bases. CDR3 length equals 18 residues. This clonotype was sampled from an adult who was a healthcare worker with PCR-confirmed SARS-CoV-2 infection or an uninfected control (not recorded which). What was sequenced was whole blood. The gene calls are TRBV24-1 and TRBJ2-1; tentative D call: TRBD1 (6 bases). The CDR3 sequence: CATSDRAQGTSSYNEQFF. In DNA, the CDR3 is TGTGCCACCAGTGATCGCGCCCAGGGGACGAGCTCCTACAATGAGCAGTTCTTC.